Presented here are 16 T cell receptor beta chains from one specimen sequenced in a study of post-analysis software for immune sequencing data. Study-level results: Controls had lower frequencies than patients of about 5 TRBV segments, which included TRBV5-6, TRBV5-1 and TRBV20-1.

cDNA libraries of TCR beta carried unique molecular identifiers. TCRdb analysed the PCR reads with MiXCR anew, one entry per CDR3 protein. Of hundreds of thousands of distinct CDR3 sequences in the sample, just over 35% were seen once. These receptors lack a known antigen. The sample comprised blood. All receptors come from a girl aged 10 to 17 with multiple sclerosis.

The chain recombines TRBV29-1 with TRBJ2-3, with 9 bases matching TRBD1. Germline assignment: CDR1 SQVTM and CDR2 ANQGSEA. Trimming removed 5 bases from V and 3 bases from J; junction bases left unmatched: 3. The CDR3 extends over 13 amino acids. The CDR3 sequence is CSVTGQGTDTQYF. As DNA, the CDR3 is TGCAGCGTTACGGGACAGGGAACAGATACGCAGTATTTT.

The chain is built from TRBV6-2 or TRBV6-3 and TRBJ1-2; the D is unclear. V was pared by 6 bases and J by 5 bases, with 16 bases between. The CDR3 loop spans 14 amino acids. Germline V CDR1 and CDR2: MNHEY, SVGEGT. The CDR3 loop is CASRAAGSLYGYTF. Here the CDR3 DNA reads TGTGCCAGCAGGGCGGCGGGGTCTTTGTATGGCTACACCTTC.

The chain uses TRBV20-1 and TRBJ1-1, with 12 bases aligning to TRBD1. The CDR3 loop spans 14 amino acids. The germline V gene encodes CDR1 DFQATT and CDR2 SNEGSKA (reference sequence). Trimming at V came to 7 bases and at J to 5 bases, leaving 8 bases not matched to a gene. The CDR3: CSGSGTGGVTEAFF. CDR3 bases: TGCAGTGGGTCCGGGACAGGGGGCGTGACTGAAGCTTTCTTT.

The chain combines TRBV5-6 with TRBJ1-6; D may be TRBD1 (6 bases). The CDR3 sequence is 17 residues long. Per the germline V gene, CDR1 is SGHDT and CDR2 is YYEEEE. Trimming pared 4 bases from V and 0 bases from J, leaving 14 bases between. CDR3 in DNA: TGTGCCAGCAGCCCGGGACACTCGAGCTCCTATAATTCACCCCTCCACTTT. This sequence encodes CASSPGHSSSYNSPLHF.

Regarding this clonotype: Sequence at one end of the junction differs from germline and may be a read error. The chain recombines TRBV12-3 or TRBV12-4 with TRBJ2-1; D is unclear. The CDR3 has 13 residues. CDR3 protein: CTSSTVTGDEQFF. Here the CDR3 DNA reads TGTACCAGCAGTACAGTGACTGGCGATGAGCAGTTCTTC.

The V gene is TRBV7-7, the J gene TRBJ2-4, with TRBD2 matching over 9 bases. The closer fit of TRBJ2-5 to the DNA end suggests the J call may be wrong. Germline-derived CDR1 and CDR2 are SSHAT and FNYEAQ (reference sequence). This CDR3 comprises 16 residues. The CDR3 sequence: CASSQRLADISETQYF. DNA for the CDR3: TGTGCCAGCAGCCAACGACTAGCGGACATTTCGGAGACCCAGTACTTC.

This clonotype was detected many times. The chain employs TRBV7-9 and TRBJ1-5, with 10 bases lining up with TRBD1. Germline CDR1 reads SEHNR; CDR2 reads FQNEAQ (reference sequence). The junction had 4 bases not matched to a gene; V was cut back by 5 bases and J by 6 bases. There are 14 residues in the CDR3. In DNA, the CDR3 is TGTGCCAGCAGCGGGACAGGGGTCGGTCAGCCCCAGCATTTT. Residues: CASSGTGVGQPQHF. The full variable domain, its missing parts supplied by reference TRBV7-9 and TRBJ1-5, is DTGVSQNPRHKITKRGQNVTFRCDPISEHNRLYWYRQTLGQGPEFLTYFQNEAQLEKSRLLSDRFSAERPKGSFSTLEIQRTEQGDSAMYLCASSGTGVGQPQHFGDGTRLSIL.

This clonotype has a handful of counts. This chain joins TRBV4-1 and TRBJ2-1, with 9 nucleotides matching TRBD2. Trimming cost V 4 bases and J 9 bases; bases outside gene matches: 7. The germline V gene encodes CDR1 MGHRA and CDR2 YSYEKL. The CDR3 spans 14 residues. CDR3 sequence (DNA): TGCGCCAGCAGCCGAGGCCTAGCGGGGAGTGAGCAGTTCTTC. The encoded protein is CASSRGLAGSEQFF.

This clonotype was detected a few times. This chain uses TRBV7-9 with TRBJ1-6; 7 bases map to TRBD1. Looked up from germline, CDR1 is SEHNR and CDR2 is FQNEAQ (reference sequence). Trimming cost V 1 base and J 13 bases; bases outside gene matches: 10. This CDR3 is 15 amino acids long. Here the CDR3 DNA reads TGTGCCAGCAGCTTAGATGCAGGGGGGTATGAGCCCCTCCACTTT. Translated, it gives CASSLDAGGYEPLHF.

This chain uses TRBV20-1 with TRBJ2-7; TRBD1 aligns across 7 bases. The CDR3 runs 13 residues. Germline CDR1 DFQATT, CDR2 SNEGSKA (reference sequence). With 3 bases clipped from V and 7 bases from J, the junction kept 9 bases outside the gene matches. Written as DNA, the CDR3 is TGCAGTGCTAGTGACGGACAGGCCGCAGAGCAGTACTTC. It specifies CSASDGQAAEQYF.

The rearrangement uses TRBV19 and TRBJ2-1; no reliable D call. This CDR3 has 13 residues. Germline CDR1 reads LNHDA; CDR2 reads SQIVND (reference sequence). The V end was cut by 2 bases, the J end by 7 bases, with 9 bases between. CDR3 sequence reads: CASSIPPSNEQFF. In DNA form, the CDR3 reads TGTGCCAGTAGTATACCCCCTAGTAATGAGCAGTTCTTC.

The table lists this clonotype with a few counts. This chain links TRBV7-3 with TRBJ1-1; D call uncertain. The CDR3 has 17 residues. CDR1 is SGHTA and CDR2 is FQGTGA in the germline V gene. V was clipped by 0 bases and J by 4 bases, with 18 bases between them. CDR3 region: CASSLTHGTGLGTEAFF. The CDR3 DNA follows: TGTGCCAGCAGCTTAACGCACGGCACTGGGCTGGGCACTGAAGCTTTCTTT.

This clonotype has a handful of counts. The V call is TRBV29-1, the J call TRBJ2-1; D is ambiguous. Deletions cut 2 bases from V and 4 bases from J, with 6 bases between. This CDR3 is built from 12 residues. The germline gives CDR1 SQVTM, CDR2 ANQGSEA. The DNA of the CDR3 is TGCAGCGTTGAATGGCTTTACAATGAGCAGTTCTTC. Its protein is CSVEWLYNEQFF.

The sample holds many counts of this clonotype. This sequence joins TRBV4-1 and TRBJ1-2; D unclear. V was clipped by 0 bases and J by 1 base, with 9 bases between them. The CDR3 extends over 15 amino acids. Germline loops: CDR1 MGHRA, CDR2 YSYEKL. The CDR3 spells CASSQDSQNNYGYTF. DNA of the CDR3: TGCGCCAGCAGCCAAGACTCCCAGAATAACTATGGCTACACCTTC.

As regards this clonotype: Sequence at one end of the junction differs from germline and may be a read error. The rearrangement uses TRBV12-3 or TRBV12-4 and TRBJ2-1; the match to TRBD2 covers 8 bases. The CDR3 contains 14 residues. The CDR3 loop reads CASRFSGVYNEQFF. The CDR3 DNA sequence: TGTGCCAGCCGTTTTAGCGGGGTCTACAATGAGCAGTTCTTC.

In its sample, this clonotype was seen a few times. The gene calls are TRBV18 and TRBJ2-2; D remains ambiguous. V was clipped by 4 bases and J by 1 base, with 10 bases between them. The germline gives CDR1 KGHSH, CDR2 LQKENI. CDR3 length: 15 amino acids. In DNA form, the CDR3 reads TGTGCCAGCTCACGAAACCAGATGAACACCGGGGAGCTGTTTTTT. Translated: CASSRNQMNTGELFF.